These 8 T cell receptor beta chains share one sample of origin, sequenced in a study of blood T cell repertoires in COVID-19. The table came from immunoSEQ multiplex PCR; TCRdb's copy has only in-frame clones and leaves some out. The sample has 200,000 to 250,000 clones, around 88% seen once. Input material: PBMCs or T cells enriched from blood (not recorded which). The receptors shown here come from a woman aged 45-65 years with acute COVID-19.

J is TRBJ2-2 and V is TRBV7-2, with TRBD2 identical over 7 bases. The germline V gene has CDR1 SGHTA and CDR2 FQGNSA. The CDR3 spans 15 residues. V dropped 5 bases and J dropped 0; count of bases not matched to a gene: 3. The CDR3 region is CASSTGLSNTGELFF. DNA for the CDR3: TGTGCCAGCAGCACGGGACTATCGAACACCGGGGAGCTGTTTTTT.

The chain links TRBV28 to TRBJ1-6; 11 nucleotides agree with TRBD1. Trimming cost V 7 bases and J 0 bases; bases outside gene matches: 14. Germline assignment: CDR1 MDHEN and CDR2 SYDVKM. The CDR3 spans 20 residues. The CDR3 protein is CASTKPTGTGGVSYNSPLHF. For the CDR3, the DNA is TGTGCCAGCACCAAACCAACCGGGACAGGGGGTGTCTCCTATAATTCACCCCTCCACTTT.

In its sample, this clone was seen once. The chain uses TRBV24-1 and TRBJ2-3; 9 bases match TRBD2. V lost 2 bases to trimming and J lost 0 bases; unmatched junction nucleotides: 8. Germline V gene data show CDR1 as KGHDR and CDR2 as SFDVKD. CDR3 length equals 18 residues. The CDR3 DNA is TGTGCCACCAGTGATTCTCTAGCGGGACCAACTAGCACAGATACGCAGTATTTT. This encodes CATSDSLAGPTSTDTQYF.

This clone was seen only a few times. For the CDR3, the DNA is TGTGCCAGCAGTATCCCTGGACGGACAGGGACGTATGGCTACACCTTC. Translating it yields CASSIPGRTGTYGYTF. The chain links TRBV28 to TRBJ1-2, with 8 bases fitting TRBD1. There are 16 residues in the CDR3. After removal of 5 bases from V and 5 bases from J, the junction contained 13 bases not matched to a gene. Germline V gives CDR1 MDHEN, CDR2 SYDVKM.

This chain's CDR3 is CASSSGGGRGPYGYTF. CDR3 in DNA: TGTGCCAGCAGTTCCGGGGGGGGGCGAGGCCCCTATGGCTACACCTTC. J is TRBJ1-2 and V is TRBV27; D is possibly TRBD1 (6 bases). This CDR3 comprises 16 residues. The germline V gene encodes CDR1 MNHEY and CDR2 SMNVEV (reference sequence). Deletions cut 4 bases from V and 4 bases from J, with 19 bases between.

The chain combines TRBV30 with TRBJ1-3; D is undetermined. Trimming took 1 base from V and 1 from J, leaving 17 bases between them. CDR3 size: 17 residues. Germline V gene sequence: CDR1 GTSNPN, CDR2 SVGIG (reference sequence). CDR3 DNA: TGTGCCTGGAGTGGGAAAGAAGAGGGCGATTCTGGAAACACCATATATTTT. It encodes CAWSGKEEGDSGNTIYF.

The CDR3 DNA follows: TGTGCCAGCAGGGGACAGCCAACTTATAGCAATCAGCCCCAGCATTTT. It specifies CASRGQPTYSNQPQHF. The chain joins TRBV28 to TRBJ1-5; 7 bases fit TRBD1. Germline CDR1 is MDHEN and CDR2 is SYDVKM. The CDR3 totals 16 residues. Unmatched junction bases numbered 8, after V lost 6 bases and J lost 0 bases.

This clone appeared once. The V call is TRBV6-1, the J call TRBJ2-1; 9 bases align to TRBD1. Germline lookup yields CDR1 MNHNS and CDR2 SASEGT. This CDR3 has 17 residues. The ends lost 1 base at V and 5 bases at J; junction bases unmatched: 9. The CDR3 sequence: CASSEGPTGGMNNEQFF. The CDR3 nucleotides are TGTGCCAGCAGTGAAGGCCCGACAGGGGGGATGAACAATGAGCAGTTCTTC.